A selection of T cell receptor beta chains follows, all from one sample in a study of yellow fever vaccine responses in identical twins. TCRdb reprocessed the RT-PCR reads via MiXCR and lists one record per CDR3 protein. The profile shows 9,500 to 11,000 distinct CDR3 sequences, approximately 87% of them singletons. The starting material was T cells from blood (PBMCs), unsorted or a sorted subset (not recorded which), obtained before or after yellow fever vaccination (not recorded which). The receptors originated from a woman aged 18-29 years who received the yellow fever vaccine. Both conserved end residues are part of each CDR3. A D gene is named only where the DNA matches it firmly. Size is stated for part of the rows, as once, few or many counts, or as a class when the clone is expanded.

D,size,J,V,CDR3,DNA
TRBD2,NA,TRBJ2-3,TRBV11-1,CASSSSGGTDTQYF,TGTGCCAGCAGCTCTAGCGGGGGCACAGATACGCAGTATTTT
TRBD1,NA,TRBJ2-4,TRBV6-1,CASSMRTGGLSRNIQYF,TGTGCCAGCAGCATGCGGACAGGGGGCCTTAGTCGGAACATTCAGTACTTC
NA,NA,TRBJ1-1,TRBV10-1,CASSPGSLNTEAFF,TGCGCCAGCAGTCCAGGGTCGCTGAACACTGAAGCTTTCTTT
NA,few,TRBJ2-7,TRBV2,CASSPAGGSYEQYF,TGTGCCAGTTCTCCCGCGGGCGGCTCCTACGAGCAGTACTTC
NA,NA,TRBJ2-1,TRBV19,CASSTPSSSGEQFF,TGTGCCAGTAGTACCCCTAGCTCCAGCGGTGAGCAGTTCTTC
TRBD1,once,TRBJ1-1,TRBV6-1,CASTDHRGTEAFF,TGTGCCAGCACCGACCACAGGGGCACTGAAGCTTTCTTT
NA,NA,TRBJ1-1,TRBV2,CASSGANTEAFF,TGTGCCAGCAGTGGCGCGAACACTGAAGCTTTCTTT
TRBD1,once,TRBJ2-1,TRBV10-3,CAISESVWVWDRFNNEQFF,TGTGCCATCAGTGAGTCCGTGTGGGTTTGGGACAGATTCAACAATGAGCAGTTCTTC
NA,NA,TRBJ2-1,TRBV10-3,CAISESPQGGYEQFF,TGTGCCATCAGTGAGTCACCACAGGGGGGGTATGAGCAGTTCTTC
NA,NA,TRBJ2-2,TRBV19,CASSTLRGTGELFF,TGTGCCAGTAGTACGTTACGTGGCACCGGGGAGCTGTTTTTT
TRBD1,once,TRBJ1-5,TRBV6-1,CASNTGDNQPQHF,TGTGCCAGCAACACAGGGGACAATCAGCCCCAGCATTTT
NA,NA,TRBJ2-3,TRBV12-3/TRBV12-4,CASSPTSQLRDTQYF,TGTGCCAGCAGTCCCACCTCCCAATTGAGAGATACGCAGTATTTT
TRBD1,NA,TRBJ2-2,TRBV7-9,CASSSGQGNTGELFF,TGTGCCAGCAGCTCCGGACAGGGGAACACCGGGGAGCTGTTTTTT
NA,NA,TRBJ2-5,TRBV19,CASRGRETQYF,TGTGCCAGTAGGGGGAGAGAGACCCAGTACTTC
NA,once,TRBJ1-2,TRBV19,CASTWEAAIGGYTF,TGTGCCAGTACATGGGAAGCCGCGATCGGAGGCTACACCTTC
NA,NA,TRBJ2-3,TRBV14,CASSQAGTRTDTQYF,TGTGCCAGCAGCCAAGCCGGGACTCGCACAGATACGCAGTATTTT
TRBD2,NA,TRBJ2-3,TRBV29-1,CSVVSGHTDTQYF,TGCAGCGTTGTTAGCGGGCACACAGATACGCAGTATTTT